This T cell receptor beta chain was recorded in a study of tumor-infiltrating lymphocytes in primary liver carcinoma. The authors took blood RNA from unsorted whole blood and also extracted germline DNA. TCR beta cDNA was reverse-transcribed from roughly 520 ng of total RNA. The reaction used a constant-region primer and ProtoScript II reverse transcriptase. Slightly modified ARM-PCR served as the procedure for the TCR beta libraries. These libraries came from three rounds of nested multiplex PCR. TRBV1-TRBV30 forward and Cbeta reverse primers drove the first two roughly 9-cycle rounds. TCRdb re-derived calls from the multiplex PCR reads in MiXCR, one entry per CDR3 protein. Among roughly 330,000 distinct CDR3 sequences listed, almost 65% were seen once. This CDR3 has 15 residues. V lost 0 bases and J 4 bases, leaving 10 bases between the germline ends. Germline V gene lookup returns CDR1 SNHLY and CDR2 FYNNEI.

The sequence derives from a man aged 40-55 years with primary liver carcinoma and hepatitis B virus infection. The sequencing input was peripheral blood. This chain connects TRBV2 to TRBJ1-5; tentatively, D is TRBD1 (6 bases). The chain's CDR3 is CASSEAGGRNQPQHF. CDR3 nucleotides: TGTGCCAGCAGTGAAGCAGGGGGGCGAAATCAGCCCCAGCATTTT.